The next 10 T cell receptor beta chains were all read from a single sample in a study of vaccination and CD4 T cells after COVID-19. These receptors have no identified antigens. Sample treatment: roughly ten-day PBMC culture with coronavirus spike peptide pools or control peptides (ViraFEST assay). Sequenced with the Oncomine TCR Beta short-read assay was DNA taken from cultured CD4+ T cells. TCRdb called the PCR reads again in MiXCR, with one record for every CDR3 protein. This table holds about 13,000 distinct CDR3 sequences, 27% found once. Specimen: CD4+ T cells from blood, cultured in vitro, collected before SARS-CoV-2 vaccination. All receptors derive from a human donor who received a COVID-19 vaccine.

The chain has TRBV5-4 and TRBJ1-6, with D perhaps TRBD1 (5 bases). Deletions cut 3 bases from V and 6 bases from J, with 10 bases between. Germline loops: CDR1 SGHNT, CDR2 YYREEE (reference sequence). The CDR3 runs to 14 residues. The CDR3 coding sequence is TGTGCCAGCAGCTCGGGACTGACTAATTCACCCCTCCACTTT. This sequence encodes CASSSGLTNSPLHF.

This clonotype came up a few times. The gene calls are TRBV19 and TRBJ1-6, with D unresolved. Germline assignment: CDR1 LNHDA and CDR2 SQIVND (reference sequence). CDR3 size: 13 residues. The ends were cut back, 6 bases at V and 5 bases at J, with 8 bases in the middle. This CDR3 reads CASRQSNNSPLHF. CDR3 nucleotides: TGTGCCAGTAGACAGTCAAATAATTCACCCCTCCACTTT.

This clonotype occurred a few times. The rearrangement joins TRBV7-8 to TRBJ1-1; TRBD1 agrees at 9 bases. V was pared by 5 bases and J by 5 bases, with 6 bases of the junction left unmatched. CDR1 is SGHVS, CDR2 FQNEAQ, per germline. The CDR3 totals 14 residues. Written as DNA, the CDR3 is TGTGCCAGCAGCCGGAACAGGGGGCGGACTGAAGCTTTCTTT. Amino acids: CASSRNRGRTEAFF.

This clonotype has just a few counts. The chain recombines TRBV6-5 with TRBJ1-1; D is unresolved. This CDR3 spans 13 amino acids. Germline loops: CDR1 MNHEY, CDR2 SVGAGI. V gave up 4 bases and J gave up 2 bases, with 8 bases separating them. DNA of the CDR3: TGTGCCAGCAGTTTAATTGACAACACTGAAGCTTTCTTT. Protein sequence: CASSLIDNTEAFF.

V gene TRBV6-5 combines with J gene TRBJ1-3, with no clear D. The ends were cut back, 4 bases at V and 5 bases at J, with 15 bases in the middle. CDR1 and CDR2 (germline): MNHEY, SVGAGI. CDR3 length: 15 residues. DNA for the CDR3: TGTGCCAGCAGTTGGGAGGGAGATGCGAGAAACACCATATATTTT. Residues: CASSWEGDARNTIYF.

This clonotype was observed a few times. Written as DNA, the CDR3 is TGTGCCAGTAGTATTAGGAGCTCTGGGGCCAACGTCCTGACTTTC. The encoded protein is CASSIRSSGANVLTF. The rearrangement uses TRBV19 and TRBJ2-6; D is unresolved. V was shortened by 3 bases and J by 0 bases, with 6 bases between the two germline ends. The CDR3 contains 15 residues. Germline CDR1 LNHDA, CDR2 SQIVND (reference sequence).

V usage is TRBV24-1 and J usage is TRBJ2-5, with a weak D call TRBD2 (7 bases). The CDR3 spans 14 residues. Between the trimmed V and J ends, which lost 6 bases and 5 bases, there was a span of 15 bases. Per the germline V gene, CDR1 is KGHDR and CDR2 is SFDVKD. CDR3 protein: CATSKGGVLETQYF. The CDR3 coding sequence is TGTGCCACCAGTAAGGGGGGGGTATTGGAGACCCAGTACTTC.

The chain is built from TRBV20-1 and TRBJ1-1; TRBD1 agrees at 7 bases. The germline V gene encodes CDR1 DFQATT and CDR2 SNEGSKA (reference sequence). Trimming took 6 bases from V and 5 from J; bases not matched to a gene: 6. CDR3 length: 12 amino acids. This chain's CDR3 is CSASPGGTEAFF. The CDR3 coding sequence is TGCAGTGCCAGCCCAGGGGGGACTGAAGCTTTCTTT.

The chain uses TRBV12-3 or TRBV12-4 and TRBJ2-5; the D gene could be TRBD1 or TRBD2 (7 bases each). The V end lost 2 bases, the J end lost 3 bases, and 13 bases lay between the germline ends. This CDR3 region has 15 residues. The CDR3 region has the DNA TGTGCCAGCAGTTTATCAGGGGGGGGGGAAGAGACCCAGTACTTC. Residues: CASSLSGGGEETQYF.

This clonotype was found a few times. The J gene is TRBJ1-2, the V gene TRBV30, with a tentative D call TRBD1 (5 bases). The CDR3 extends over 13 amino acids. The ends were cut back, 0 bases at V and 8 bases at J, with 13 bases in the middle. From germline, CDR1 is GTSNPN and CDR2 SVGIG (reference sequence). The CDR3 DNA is TGTGCCTGGAGTGTTGGTGGGGGTTTGGGCTACACCTTC. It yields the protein CAWSVGGGLGYTF.